The clone carrying this T cell receptor (beta chain) was seen only once. Its antigen is currently unknown. This specimen comes from a study of Ad26.COV2.S vaccination and SARS-CoV-2 variants. Whole-study context: This donor came from the COV1001 trial of Ad26.COV2.S. Once, or twice with 56 days between doses, Ad26.COV2.S was given intramuscularly. Study-wide findings and caveats: Reported findings describe substantial breadth in spike-specific CD8+ and CD4+ T cell responses following vaccination.

Sequencing was performed with immunoSEQ multiplex PCR; in TCRdb, only in-frame clones are kept and a portion is missing. This table has some 480,000 clones, about 83% appearing once. The treatment denotes: approximately 18 received Ad26.COV2.S at low or high dose, single or two shots; 5 received placebo; per-sample allocation not given. Vaccine and placebo recipients were sampled on day 63 after the first injection. This CDR3 is built from 11 residues. V lost 1 base and J lost 6, with 2 bases in between. Germline loops: CDR1 MNHEY, CDR2 SVGAGI. Sequencing used peripheral blood, obtained in a trial of Ad26.COV2.S vaccine versus placebo. The chain employs TRBV6-5 and TRBJ2-3; no definite D call. The receptor comes from a person between 18 and 60 years old who received the Ad26.COV2.S COVID-19 vaccine or a placebo. The CDR3 loop reads CASSYLDTQYF. DNA of the CDR3: TGTGCCAGCAGTTACTTGGATACGCAGTATTTT.